Shown below are 25 T cell receptor beta chains from a single sample sequenced in a study of T cell clones after liver transplantation. Libraries were prepared by immunoSEQ multiplex PCR; TCRdb keeps only in-frame clonotypes and omits some of them. The sample has approximately 100,000 clones; approximately 78% are singletons. Sequencing was performed on CD4+ T cells from blood, taken before liver transplant. These receptors were taken from a human donor who received a liver transplant.

The chain uses TRBV4-2 and TRBJ2-3; TRBD2 agrees at 7 bases. The CDR3 spans 16 residues. The V gene's germline CDR1 is LGHNA and CDR2 YNFKEQ. J lost 5 bases, V lost 0 bases, and 8 bases had no gene match. The DNA for the CDR3 is TGTGCCAGCAGCCAAGAGTTCGCGGGGGTGAGAGATACGCAGTATTTT. It encodes CASSQEFAGVRDTQYF.

The rearrangement links TRBV5-6 to TRBJ1-2, with 8 bases that match TRBD1. The V segment lost 4 bases and the J segment 3 bases; nucleotides outside the gene matches: 2. The CDR3 is made up of 13 amino acids. Germline loops: CDR1 SGHDT, CDR2 YYEEEE. The CDR3 nucleotides are TGTGCCAGCAGCCTGACAGGGGACTATGGCTACACCTTC. Its protein is CASSLTGDYGYTF.

The J gene is TRBJ2-1, the V gene TRBV19, with 9 bases that match TRBD1. The V segment lost 9 bases and the J segment 3 bases; nucleotides outside the gene matches: 3. Germline V gives CDR1 LNHDA, CDR2 SQIVND (reference sequence). The CDR3 contains 13 residues. The CDR3 protein is CASRGQGYNEQFF. The CDR3 DNA reads TGTGCCAGCCGGGGACAGGGCTACAATGAGCAGTTCTTC.

The chain links TRBV5-4 to TRBJ2-7; 8 nucleotides align to TRBD1. The J segment lost 2 bases and the V segment lost 0 bases, leaving 4 bases of the junction unmatched. The V gene's germline CDR1 is SGHNT and CDR2 YYREEE (reference sequence). The CDR3 spans 15 residues. The CDR3 spells CASSLGGQVAYEQYF. The CDR3 DNA is TGTGCCAGCAGCTTGGGGGGACAGGTGGCCTACGAGCAGTACTTC.

This chain links TRBV10-3 with TRBJ2-5, with a tentative D call TRBD2 (5 bases). Trimming removed 10 bases from V and 4 bases from J, with 22 bases in between. Germline V gene data show CDR1 as ENHRY and CDR2 as SYGVKD. The CDR3 is 15 residues long. CDR3 nucleotide sequence: TGTGCCACTCAAGGTGCGGGTACAACCCCAGAGACCCAGTACTTC. Amino acid sequence: CATQGAGTTPETQYF.

The chain joins TRBV12-5 to TRBJ2-5; D is uncertain. Trimming left V 5 bases short and J 7 bases short, with 17 bases between. Germline V gene lookup returns CDR1 LGHNT and CDR2 FRNRAP. The length of the CDR3 is 14 residues. CDR3 DNA sequence: TGTGCTAGTGGTGCGGTAGGAGCGTTCGGGACCCAGTACTTC. It codes for CASGAVGAFGTQYF.

CDR3 loop: CSAGGQTQYF. The CDR3 region has the DNA TGCAGTGCCGGGGGACAGACCCAGTACTTC. V and J are TRBV20-1 and TRBJ2-5; maybe TRBD2 (6 bases). CDR1 is DFQATT and CDR2 is SNEGSKA in the germline V gene (reference sequence). This CDR3 is built from 10 residues. Between the trimmed V and J ends, which lost 6 bases and 6 bases, there was a span of 8 bases.

The rearrangement joins TRBV11-2 to TRBJ1-4; 7 bases are a match to TRBD1. The CDR3 is made up of 12 amino acids. Looked up from germline, CDR1 is SGHAT and CDR2 is FQNNGV. J was trimmed by 7 bases and V by 4 bases; bases with no gene match: 0. CDR3 sequence (DNA): TGTGCCAGCAGCTACAGGGGTGAAAAACTGTTTTTT. It translates to CASSYRGEKLFF.

The J gene is TRBJ2-7, the V gene TRBV6-5, with D perhaps TRBD2 (5 bases). CDR1 MNHEY and CDR2 SVGAGI come from the germline V gene. V shed 2 bases and J shed 1 base, with 6 bases lying between them. The CDR3 extends over 13 amino acids. DNA of the CDR3: TGTGCCAGCAGTTACCGGGAATCCTACGAGCAGTACTTC. Translating gives CASSYRESYEQYF.

The genes are TRBV7-2 and TRBJ2-5; weak D call: TRBD1 (6 bases). The germline V gene encodes CDR1 SGHTA and CDR2 FQGNSA. The CDR3 totals 15 residues. The V gene lost 4 bases and the J gene lost 1 base, with 13 bases spanning the gap. The CDR3 sequence is CASSSTGTPQETQYF. CDR3 sequence (DNA): TGTGCCAGCAGCTCCACCGGGACACCCCAAGAGACCCAGTACTTC.

This clone was counted between two and nine times. The V and J genes are TRBV7-3 and TRBJ1-1; D possibly corresponds to TRBD1 (6 bases). V was clipped by 5 bases and J by 0 bases, with 13 bases between them. Germline assignment: CDR1 SGHTA and CDR2 FQGTGA. The length of the CDR3 is 15 residues. The CDR3 reads CASSRAGTMNTEAFF. Written as DNA, the CDR3 is TGTGCCAGCAGCAGAGCCGGGACAATGAACACTGAAGCTTTCTTT. Supplemented by reference TRBV7-3 and TRBJ1-1, the full variable domain reads GAGVSQTPSNKVTEKGKYVELRCDPISGHTALYWYRQSLGQGPEFLIYFQGTGAADDSGLPNDRFFAVRPEGSVSTLKIQRTERGDSAVYLCASSRAGTMNTEAFFGQGTRLTVV.

The J gene is TRBJ2-1, the V gene TRBV20-1; D is unresolved. The V end was cut by 4 bases, the J end by 10 bases, with 2 bases between. Germline CDR1 and CDR2: DFQATT and SNEGSKA (reference sequence). The CDR3 loop spans 8 amino acids. The CDR3 reads CSANEQFF. DNA of the CDR3: TGCAGTGCTAACGAGCAGTTCTTC.

This chain joins TRBV5-1 and TRBJ2-1; D is possibly TRBD1 (5 bases). The CDR3 has 15 amino acids. Germline CDR1 is SGHRS and CDR2 is YFSETQ. V lost 1 base, J lost 0 bases, and 8 bases lay in between. The CDR3 DNA sequence: TGCGCCAGCAGCTTGACAGGAGACTCCTACAATGAGCAGTTCTTC. It codes for CASSLTGDSYNEQFF.

The V call is TRBV7-3, the J call TRBJ2-3; D is undetermined. Germline CDR1 is SGHTA and CDR2 is FQGTGA. The CDR3 is 15 amino acids. V was clipped by 5 bases and J by 4 bases, with 16 bases between them. This CDR3 is CASSPGRGIADTQYF. CDR3 bases: TGTGCCAGCAGCCCTGGAAGAGGTATCGCAGATACGCAGTATTTT.

This chain connects TRBV7-2 to TRBJ1-6; D perhaps matches TRBD1 (5 bases). The V end lost 1 base, the J end lost 5 bases, and 9 bases lay between the germline ends. There are 15 residues in the CDR3. Germline V gives CDR1 SGHTA, CDR2 FQGNSA. The CDR3 nucleotides read TGTGCCAGCAGCTTAGTTTGGGGGGATAATTCACCCCTCCACTTT. Translation: CASSLVWGDNSPLHF. The complete variable domain, with remaining parts taken from reference TRBV7-2 and TRBJ1-6, reads GAGVSQSPSNKVTEKGKDVELRCDPISGHTALYWYRQSLGQGLEFLIYFQGNSAPDKSGLPSDRFSAERTGGSVSTLTIQRTQQEDSAVYLCASSLVWGDNSPLHFGNGTRLTVT.

This rearrangement joins TRBV6-6 to TRBJ2-7; TRBD2 is a possible D gene (5 bases). The V and J ends lost 0 bases and 2 bases respectively, with 11 bases between them. Germline assignment: CDR1 MNHNY and CDR2 SVGAGI (reference sequence). The CDR3 sequence is 15 residues long. CDR3 DNA: TGTGCCAGCAGTTACTCGGGAGTAAGCACCTACGAGCAGTACTTC. Amino acids: CASSYSGVSTYEQYF.

The chain is built from TRBV6-1 and TRBJ2-1; 7 bases fit TRBD1. The germline CDR1 and CDR2 sequences are MNHNS and SASEGT. The junction had 7 bases not matched to a gene; V was cut back by 4 bases and J by 10 bases. The CDR3 has 13 residues. The CDR3 nucleotides read TGTGCCAGCAGTGCCGGGACAGACAGGGAGCAGTTCTTC. As protein: CASSAGTDREQFF.

This clone was picked up a small number of times. The chain uses TRBV7-3 and TRBJ1-1; 7 nucleotides agree with TRBD1. CDR1 SGHTA and CDR2 FQGTGA come from the germline V gene. This CDR3 has 13 amino acids. J gave up 4 bases and V 5 bases, and 4 bases lay outside the gene matches. The CDR3, as DNA: TGTGCCAGCAGCCCGGGACAGCTCACTGAAGCTTTCTTT. As protein: CASSPGQLTEAFF.

The rearrangement uses TRBV10-1 and TRBJ2-7; the D gene is possibly TRBD1 (6 bases). V was pared by 9 bases and J by 5 bases, with 14 bases between. Germline V gene data show CDR1 as WNHNN and CDR2 as SYGVQD (reference sequence). CDR3 size: 12 residues. The CDR3 region is CARRFQGHEQYF. For the CDR3, the DNA is TGCGCCAGAAGATTTCAGGGGCACGAGCAGTACTTC.

J is TRBJ1-4 and V is TRBV4-3, with 10 bases identical to TRBD1. Trimming removed 1 base from V and 6 bases from J; junction bases left unmatched: 2. Germline V CDR1 and CDR2: LGHNA, YSLEER. The CDR3 has 15 amino acids. CDR3 protein: CASSQAGTGDEKLFF. The CDR3 DNA sequence: TGCGCCAGCAGCCAAGCTGGGACAGGGGATGAAAAACTGTTTTTT.

The table lists this clone with a count of one. V and J are TRBV19 and TRBJ2-1; TRBD1 agrees at 10 bases. From germline, CDR1 is LNHDA and CDR2 SQIVND (reference sequence). V shed 5 bases and J 7 bases; nucleotides not matched to a gene: 8. The CDR3 runs 15 residues. The CDR3 sequence: CASSSRTGGVNEQFF. Here the CDR3 DNA reads TGTGCCAGTAGTTCCCGGACAGGGGGAGTAAATGAGCAGTTCTTC.

In this sample, this clone turned up a few times. The chain uses TRBV5-1 and TRBJ2-5; 7 nucleotides match TRBD2. CDR1 and CDR2 (germline): SGHRS, YFSETQ. The CDR3 length is 13 residues. Losses at the gene ends were 4 bases for V and 2 bases for J; bases not matched to a gene: 2. The CDR3 here is CASSRTRQETQYF. CDR3 DNA sequence: TGCGCCAGCAGCCGGACTAGGCAAGAGACCCAGTACTTC.

The gene calls are TRBV28 and TRBJ1-5; D may be TRBD1 (5 bases). This CDR3 region has 16 residues. Per the germline V gene, CDR1 is MDHEN and CDR2 is SYDVKM. The germline V and J ends were trimmed by 5 bases and 4 bases, with 18 bases remaining between them. For the CDR3, the DNA is TGTGCCAGCAGTCCCGCCGGGGCTCACAAAAATCAGCCCCAGCATTTT. Its translation is CASSPAGAHKNQPQHF.

The genes are TRBV4-1 and TRBJ2-5; 8 nucleotides line up with TRBD1. This CDR3 comprises 16 residues. The junction had 12 bases not matched to a gene; V was cut back by 5 bases and J by 4 bases. Germline V gene lookup returns CDR1 MGHRA and CDR2 YSYEKL. CDR3 in amino acids: CASSKTSTGVGETQYF. For the CDR3, the DNA is TGCGCCAGCAGCAAAACCTCGACAGGGGTAGGAGAGACCCAGTACTTC.

The rearrangement uses TRBV14 and TRBJ2-2, with 8 bases identical to TRBD2. In germline, CDR1 is SGHDN, CDR2 FVKESK. This CDR3 is 15 amino acids long. With 3 bases clipped from V and 1 base from J, the junction kept 1 base outside the gene matches. CDR3 sequence (DNA): TGTGCCAGCAGCCAGGGACTAGGGAACACCGGGGAGCTGTTTTTT. This gives the protein CASSQGLGNTGELFF.